One and the same sample provided the 22 T cell receptor beta chains below, sequenced in a study of prognosis after radiotherapy for stage I lung cancer. From genomic DNA, two-round multiplex PCR was used to amplify TCR beta CDR3. Amplification during the initial PCR round employed primers specific to each TRBV and TRBJ gene. MiXCR, applied by TCRdb to the multiplex PCR reads, yields one record per CDR3 protein. The sample has 20,000 to 25,000 distinct CDR3 sequences, roughly 34% seen once; the top ten hold roughly two thirds. Sequenced here: PBMCs, sampled before or after stereotactic body radiation therapy (not recorded which). These TCRs come from a donor over 45 with non-small cell lung cancer.

This clonotype was detected many times. The DNA for the CDR3 is TGTGCCAGTCAGACGGCAGGGCACTATGGCTACACCTTC. It codes for CASQTAGHYGYTF. The chain recombines TRBV19 with TRBJ1-2, with D possibly matching TRBD1 (5 bases). CDR3 size: 13 residues. V was shortened by 8 bases and J by 3 bases, with 13 bases between the two germline ends. The germline gives CDR1 LNHDA, CDR2 SQIVND (reference sequence).

Ten or more counts support this clonotype. The chain uses TRBV30 and TRBJ2-1, with D perhaps given as TRBD1 or TRBD2 (5 bases each). Germline V gene data show CDR1 as GTSNPN and CDR2 as SVGIG (reference sequence). V dropped 7 bases and J dropped 2 bases, with 15 bases sitting between them. This CDR3 region has 14 residues. CDR3 DNA sequence: TGTGCCTCTTCCCGGGACCGAGCCTACAATGAGCAGTTCTTC. Protein: CASSRDRAYNEQFF. Filled out from reference TRBV30 and TRBJ2-1, the complete variable domain reads SQTIHQWPATLVQPVGSPLSLECTVEGTSNPNLYWYRQAAGRGLQLLFYSVGIGQISSEVPQNLSASRPQDRQFILSSKKLLLSDSGFYLCASSRDRAYNEQFFGPGTRLTVL.

On this clonotype itself: At one boundary the junction diverges from the germline segment, which might be a read error. The rearrangement joins TRBV19 to TRBJ1-5; TRBD1 aligns across 8 bases. Looked up from germline, CDR1 is LNHDA and CDR2 is SQIVND (reference sequence). The CDR3 length is 14 residues. Here the CDR3 reads CASIQGQGNQPQHF. In DNA, the CDR3 is TGTGCCAGTATTCAAGGACAGGGCAATCAGCCTCAGCATTTT.

The rearrangement joins TRBV6-9 to TRBJ1-2; a possible D gene is TRBD1 (5 bases). This CDR3 has 14 amino acids. Germline-derived CDR1 and CDR2 are MNHGY and SVAAGI. V was cut by 4 bases and J by 4 bases, with 13 bases left in between. The CDR3 DNA sequence: TGTGCCAGCAGTTCCTATGGGGGTGCCTATGGCTACACCTTC. This gives the protein CASSSYGGAYGYTF.

Regarding this clonotype: A much larger clone sits a single nucleotide away, making a read error possible. V and J are TRBV30 and TRBJ1-1; possibly TRBD1 for D (5 bases). The V end lost 5 bases, the J end lost 3 bases, and 16 bases lay between the germline ends. The CDR3 length is 14 residues. The germline CDR1 and CDR2 sequences are GTSNPN and SVGIG (reference sequence). The DNA for the CDR3 is TGTGCCTGGGGTAGGGGAATTGCTGACACTGAAGCTTTCTTT. Translation gives CAWGRGIADTEAFF. Looking up the rest from reference TRBV30 and TRBJ1-1 gives the full variable domain: SQTIHQWPATLVQPVGSPLSLECTVEGTSNPNLYWYRQAAGRGLQLLFYSVGIGQISSEVPQNLSASRPQDRQFILSSKKLLLSDSGFYLCAWGRGIADTEAFFGQGTRLTVV.

This clonotype was observed at least ten times. The chain couples TRBV29-1 to TRBJ2-2, with D unclear. Trimming stripped 1 base from V and 4 bases from J, with 7 bases between. The CDR3 covers 13 residues. The V gene's germline CDR1 is SQVTM and CDR2 ANQGSEA. The CDR3 is CSVEGGSTGELFF. The CDR3 DNA reads as TGCAGCGTTGAAGGTGGATCCACCGGGGAGCTGTTTTTT.

This clonotype has at least ten counts. The rearrangement links TRBV7-9 to TRBJ1-1; D perhaps matches TRBD1 (5 bases). Germline values: CDR1 SEHNR, CDR2 FQNEAQ (reference sequence). The length of the CDR3 is 15 residues. Between the trimmed V and J ends, which lost 5 bases and 3 bases, there was a span of 16 bases. CDR3 sequence reads: CASSPNAGRDTEAFF. As DNA, the CDR3 is TGTGCCAGCAGCCCTAATGCAGGGAGGGACACTGAAGCTTTCTTT. Complete variable domain (other parts from reference TRBV7-9 and TRBJ1-1): DTGVSQNPRHKITKRGQNVTFRCDPISEHNRLYWYRQTLGQGPEFLTYFQNEAQLEKSRLLSDRFSAERPKGSFSTLEIQRTEQGDSAMYLCASSPNAGRDTEAFFGQGTRLTVV.

For this clonotype: A read error likely explains this, since a far larger clone differs by one base. The rearrangement joins TRBV9 to TRBJ2-5, with TRBD2 as a possible D gene (5 bases). The J call may be wrong; the DNA end is better matched by TRBJ2-1. The CDR3 consists of 16 residues. Germline CDR1 is SGDLS and CDR2 is YYNGEE. CDR3 in amino acids: CARSVVDVLPADEQFF. The DNA for the CDR3 is TGTGCCAGAAGCGTAGTGGATGTTCTTCCAGCGGATGAGCAGTTCTTC.

This clonotype has ten or more counts. The V call is TRBV10-2, the J call TRBJ2-7; D could derive from TRBD1 or TRBD2 (5 bases each). Trimming removed 0 bases at V and 0 bases at J, with 9 bases between. CDR3 length: 15 residues. CDR1 is WSHSY and CDR2 is SAAADI in the germline V gene. The CDR3 sequence is CASSESAGSSYEQYF. For the CDR3, the DNA is TGCGCCAGCAGTGAGTCTGCAGGGAGCTCCTACGAGCAGTACTTC.

This clonotype was counted a single time. With a much larger clone just one base away, this may be a read error. The chain has TRBV24-1 and TRBJ1-4; perhaps TRBD1 as D (6 bases). The CDR3 loop spans 14 amino acids. The V end was cut by 4 bases, the J end by 8 bases, with 13 bases between. Looked up from germline, CDR1 is KGHDR and CDR2 is SFDVKD. The CDR3 loop reads CATSESGEEEKLFF. The CDR3 DNA is TGTGCCACCAGTGAATCAGGGGAAGAGGAAAAACTGTTTTTT.

This clonotype was seen many times. This chain connects TRBV24-1 to TRBJ1-2; D is unresolved. Trimming left V 4 bases short and J 5 bases short, with 7 bases between. The CDR3 loop spans 12 amino acids. Germline CDR1 reads KGHDR; CDR2 reads SFDVKD. CDR3 protein: CATSDGTYGYTF. The CDR3 nucleotides read TGTGCCACCAGTGACGGAACTTATGGCTACACCTTC.

This clonotype was counted ten times or more. The CDR3: CASSSSGRIYF. CDR3 in DNA: TGTGCCAGCAGCTCTAGCGGGAGAATATACTTC. The chain couples TRBV7-6 to TRBJ2-7; TRBD2 aligns across 10 bases. The V gene's germline CDR1 is SGHVS and CDR2 FNYEAQ. Losses at the gene ends were 4 bases for V and 13 bases for J; bases not matched to a gene: 4. The length of the CDR3 is 11 residues.

This clonotype was counted at least ten times. In DNA, the CDR3 is TGTGCCAGTAGTATGATACTCGCCGGGGAGCTGTTTTTT. It specifies CASSMILAGELFF. The gene calls are TRBV19 and TRBJ2-2; D not certain. Germline CDR1 reads LNHDA; CDR2 reads SQIVND (reference sequence). The CDR3 totals 13 residues. Deletions cut 3 bases from V and 6 bases from J, with 8 bases between.

This clonotype was found many times. The chain is built from TRBV7-8 and TRBJ1-1, with 8 positions matching TRBD1. Germline V lookup: CDR1 SGHVS, CDR2 FQNEAQ. Losses at the gene ends were 0 bases for V and 3 bases for J; bases not matched to a gene: 3. The CDR3 sequence is 15 residues long. CDR3: CASSLAAGGYTEAFF. Here the CDR3 DNA reads TGTGCCAGCAGCTTAGCAGCAGGGGGCTACACTGAAGCTTTCTTT. Together with reference TRBV7-8 and TRBJ1-1, the CDR3 gives the full variable domain: GAGVSQSPRYKVAKRGQDVALRCDPISGHVSLFWYQQALGQGPEFLTYFQNEAQLDKSGLPSDRFFAERPEGSVSTLKIQRTQQEDSAVYLCASSLAAGGYTEAFFGQGTRLTVV.

This clonotype was counted ten times or more. This chain joins TRBV10-3 and TRBJ1-2; perhaps TRBD1 as D (6 bases). V lost 5 bases and J lost 8, with 12 bases in between. CDR1 and CDR2 from the germline V gene are ENHRY and SYGVKD. The CDR3 loop spans 12 amino acids. In DNA, the CDR3 is TGTGCCATCAGTACAGGGTTGGGCGGCTACACCTTC. This sequence encodes CAISTGLGGYTF.

The table lists this clonotype with many counts. The chain links TRBV12-3 or TRBV12-4 to TRBJ1-2; a weak D match, TRBD1 (5 bases). The V end was cut by 3 bases, the J end by 8 bases, with 16 bases between. This CDR3 is 14 amino acids long. This CDR3 is CASSFSGTQGGYTF. The DNA of the CDR3 is TGTGCCAGCAGTTTCTCCGGGACCCAAGGAGGCTACACCTTC.

This clonotype was seen repeatedly, ten times or more. The chain joins TRBV11-2 to TRBJ1-6, with D maybe TRBD1 (5 bases). Looked up from germline, CDR1 is SGHAT and CDR2 is FQNNGV. Trimming removed 1 base at V and 5 bases at J, with 18 bases between. There are 18 residues in the CDR3. The CDR3 region is CASSLGGSGTADNSPLHF. The CDR3 nucleotides read TGTGCCAGCAGCTTAGGGGGATCCGGGACCGCCGATAATTCACCCCTCCACTTT.

This clonotype was observed many times. The rearrangement links TRBV20-1 to TRBJ2-7; D possibly matches TRBD1 or TRBD2 (5 bases each). Germline-derived CDR1 and CDR2 are DFQATT and SNEGSKA (reference sequence). V was cut by 6 bases and J by 3 bases, with 15 bases left in between. There are 13 residues in the CDR3. CDR3 sequence (DNA): TGCAGTGCAAGGACCGGGACGAACTACGAGCAGTACTTC. Amino acids: CSARTGTNYEQYF.

In this sample, this clonotype turned up many times. The chain employs TRBV2 and TRBJ1-2, with 12 positions matching TRBD1. Per the germline V gene, CDR1 is SNHLY and CDR2 is FYNNEI. V lost 8 bases and J lost 8; bases outside the gene matches: 3. This CDR3 is 12 amino acids long. CDR3 residues: CASVGTGGGYTF. The CDR3 DNA sequence: TGTGCCAGCGTAGGGACAGGGGGCGGCTACACCTTC.

V and J are TRBV4-1 and TRBJ2-7; D unclear. Germline values: CDR1 MGHRA, CDR2 YSYEKL. The CDR3 runs to 15 residues. V lost 0 bases and J lost 3, with 12 bases in between. CDR3 protein: CASSQDWHILYEQYF. CDR3 in DNA: TGCGCCAGCAGCCAAGATTGGCACATACTCTACGAGCAGTACTTC.

This clonotype was counted between two and nine times. This chain connects TRBV3-1 to TRBJ2-5, with 8 positions matching TRBD2. V shed 4 bases, J shed 5 bases, and the junction held 6 bases outside the gene matches. The CDR3 contains 14 residues. The germline V gene encodes CDR1 LGHDT and CDR2 YNNKEL (reference sequence). CDR3 nucleotides: TGTGCCAGCAGCCTGGGGGAGCGGGGGGAGACCCAGTACTTC. Translating it yields CASSLGERGETQYF.

At least ten counts were recorded for this clonotype. The chain employs TRBV20-1 and TRBJ2-1, with a possible D match to TRBD2 (6 bases). V lost 3 bases to trimming and J lost 4 bases, with 19 bases between them. CDR3 length: 16 residues. Per germline, CDR1 DFQATT and CDR2 SNEGSKA (reference sequence). CDR3 amino acids: CSASYLGGMVYNEQFF. CDR3 DNA: TGCAGTGCTAGTTATCTAGGCGGGATGGTGTACAATGAGCAGTTCTTC.